The T cell receptor beta chain under discussion was sequenced for a study of tumor-infiltrating lymphocytes in primary liver carcinoma. Notes on this clonotype: Because it lacks the conserved phenylalanine or tryptophan at the end, this CDR3 is likely a read error. Because the CDR3's place on the DNA is in doubt, the DNA is left out and the CDR3 is given as listed by TCRdb.

A constant-region primer served to make TCR beta cDNA from about 0.5 ug total RNA. Three rounds of nested multiplex PCR with slightly modified ARM-PCR produced TCR beta libraries. Two initial PCR rounds of roughly 10 cycles each paired TRBV1-TRBV30 forward primers with a C-beta reverse primer. TCRdb independently ran MiXCR on the multiplex PCR reads; one entry per CDR3 protein. Among around 120,000 distinct CDR3 sequences listed, about two thirds were seen once. Co-extraction of both nucleic acids (RNA and DNA) used about 20-34 mg of unsorted bulk tissue. Patients' primary liver carcinoma was surgically resected. At sampling, these chronic HBV carriers had received no treatment. Germline lookup yields CDR1 SGHAT and CDR2 FQNNGV. Inclusive of both ends, the CDR3 amounts to 15 amino acids.

The genes are TRBV11-2 and TRBJ2-7; the table gives TRBD1 as D, unverified against the DNA. Sequencing input: tumor-adjacent normal liver tissue. The clonotype was recovered from an older woman with primary liver carcinoma and hepatitis B virus infection. The CDR3 sequence is CASSLQWTGENEEYL.